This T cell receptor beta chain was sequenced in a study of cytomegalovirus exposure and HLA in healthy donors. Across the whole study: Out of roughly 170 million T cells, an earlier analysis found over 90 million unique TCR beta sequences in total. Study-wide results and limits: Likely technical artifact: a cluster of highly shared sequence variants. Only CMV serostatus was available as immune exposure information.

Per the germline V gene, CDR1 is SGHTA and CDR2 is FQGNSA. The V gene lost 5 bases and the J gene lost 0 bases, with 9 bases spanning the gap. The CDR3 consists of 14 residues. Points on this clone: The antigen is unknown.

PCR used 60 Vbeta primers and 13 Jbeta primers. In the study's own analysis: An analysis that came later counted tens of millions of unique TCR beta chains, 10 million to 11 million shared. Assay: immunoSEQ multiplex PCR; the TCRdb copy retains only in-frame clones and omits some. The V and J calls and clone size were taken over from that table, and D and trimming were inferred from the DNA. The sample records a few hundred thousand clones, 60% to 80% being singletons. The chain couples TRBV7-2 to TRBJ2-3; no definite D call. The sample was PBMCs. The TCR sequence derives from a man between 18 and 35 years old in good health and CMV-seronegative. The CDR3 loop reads CASSPYISTDTQYF. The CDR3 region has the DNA TGTGCCAGCAGCCCATACATTAGCACAGATACGCAGTATTTT. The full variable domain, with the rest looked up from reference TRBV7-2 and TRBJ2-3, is GAGVSQSPSNKVTEKGKDVELRCDPISGHTALYWYRQSLGQGLEFLIYFQGNSAPDKSGLPSDRFSAERTGGSVSTLTIQRTQQEDSAVYLCASSPYISTDTQYFGPGTRLTVL.